This is a list of T cell receptor beta chains from one sample in a study of CD8 T cells in ankylosing spondylitis. Using its own MiXCR run on the 5' RACE reads, TCRdb lists one record per CDR3 protein. The table shows 300,000 to 400,000 distinct CDR3 sequences, with 14% to 15% occurring only once. Sequencing was performed on blood, either unsorted or a sorted T cell fraction (not recorded which). These receptors were obtained from a male donor with ankylosing spondylitis or in good health (not recorded which). CDR3s leave out the opening cysteine and the closing phenylalanine or tryptophan.

TRBV20-1 13 SARDLAGGLNEQF
TRBV6-1 12 ASKGTGSYNEQF
TRBV19 14 ASSTLPFTSSYEQY
TRBV20-1 12 SAARLAALYEQY
TRBV3-1 13 ASSQWGRSSYEQY
TRBV6-5 16 ASSFSQRTGAPYNEQF
TRBV29-1 11 SSLRLRNQPQH
TRBV12-3/TRBV12-4 12 ASSKTGFCSPLH
TRBV7-2 13 ASSPQGGPQETQY
TRBV25-1 9 ASTANYGYT
TRBV18 14 ASSPPFPSSYNEQF
TRBV4-1 14 ASSQVLAVSSYEQY
TRBV14 9 ASSGMDTQY
TRBV12-3/TRBV12-4 15 ASSFGWTSGRSDTQY
TRBV5-6 15 ASSLAGWRGPTDTQY
TRBV6-6 11 ASSPGTARTQY
TRBV6-4 12 ASSETPLSYEQY
TRBV20-1 12 SALDYTFYNEQF
TRBV12-5 11 ASVGRGSYEQY
TRBV4-2 14 ASSQVPGGSTDTQY
TRBV24-1 10 ATSDFGNEQF
TRBV9 9 ASGLNTEAF
TRBV12-3/TRBV12-4 12 ASRNTGGTGELF
TRBV5-1 12 ASSMGQGVYQAF
TRBV10-1 13 ASSESPRTGNEQF
TRBV29-1 13 SVLQRERGYNEQF
TRBV12-3/TRBV12-4 11 ASLRGRNTEAF
TRBV20-1 13 SARMSGGGNYGYT
TRBV12-3/TRBV12-4 13 ASSLKAGGNTEAF
TRBV6-2/TRBV6-3 14 ASSYSLAGNTGELF
TRBV2 12 ASSGETGTPEAF
TRBV27 13 ASSFRVGTGYGYT
TRBV27 14 ASSLSGGQRVNEQF
TRBV18 12 ASSPPPNTGELF
TRBV6-5 13 ASSSPGGLVETQY
TRBV20-1 16 SATPLGSQAFNTGELF
TRBV12-3/TRBV12-4 12 ASRRDWAPDGYT
TRBV7-6 16 ASSLGRRTGGNTGELF
TRBV29-1 12 SVGQGPPGNGYT
TRBV12-3/TRBV12-4 12 ASTSRVTTGELF
TRBV19 12 ASSTWVATDTQY
TRBV12-3/TRBV12-4 13 ASSFSLQGFTEAF
TRBV20-1 12 SPGPRESVHTQY
TRBV20-1 13 SARVWGLGKNIQY
TRBV5-4 11 ASSGDREETQY
TRBV12-3/TRBV12-4 14 ASSFNAGQGNYGYT
TRBV10-1 6 ASKTVT
TRBV27 13 ASSLSWRQGYEQY
TRBV7-8 13 ASSLAIGLANEQF
TRBV10-3 12 ATAGTGANYGYT
TRBV25-1 14 ASSEVGQGGRTEAF